What follows are 4 T cell receptor beta chains derived from one specimen sequenced in a study of technical replicates of blood from a handful of donors. The method was immunoSEQ multiplex PCR; TCRdb's version includes in-frame clones alone and lacks a portion of them. The sample gives approximately 100,000 clones, approximately 96% of which show up once; over 0.2% is in the top ten. Sequences were obtained from T cells isolated from PBMCs. These TCRs come from a human donor in good health.

This rearrangement joins TRBV14 to TRBJ2-5; possible D gene TRBD2, 7 bases. This CDR3 is built from 19 residues. Trimming removed 0 bases from V and 1 base from J, with 21 bases in between. Germline CDR1 and CDR2: SGHDN and FVKESK. CDR3: CASSQDRGALRGFQETQYF. Written as DNA, the CDR3 is TGTGCCAGCAGCCAAGATCGGGGGGCCCTGAGGGGATTCCAAGAGACCCAGTACTTC. Full variable domain (missing parts from reference TRBV14 and TRBJ2-5): EAGVTQFPSHSVIEKGQTVTLRCDPISGHDNLYWYRRVMGKEIKFLLHFVKESKQDESGMPNNRFLAERTGGTYSTLKVQPAELEDSGVYFCASSQDRGALRGFQETQYFGPGTRLLVL.

This sequence joins TRBV28 and TRBJ2-3; 12 bases are a match to TRBD2. The junction had 7 bases not matched to a gene; V was cut back by 0 bases and J by 3 bases. The CDR3 extends over 18 amino acids. CDR1 MDHEN and CDR2 SYDVKM come from the germline V gene. CDR3 sequence reads: CASSLWASGRAVTDTQYF. For the CDR3, the DNA is TGTGCCAGCAGTTTATGGGCTAGCGGGAGGGCGGTAACAGATACGCAGTATTTT.

The genes are TRBV4-1 and TRBJ1-4; D unresolved. The CDR3 runs 16 residues. Trimming cost V 6 bases and J 5 bases, with 19 bases left between them. CDR1 is MGHRA, CDR2 YSYEKL, per germline. The CDR3 is CASSPSITERNEKLFF. The CDR3 DNA follows: TGCGCCAGCAGTCCAAGTATAACAGAAAGAAATGAAAAACTGTTTTTT.

The chain uses TRBV15 and TRBJ2-1; 13 positions agree with TRBD2. The CDR3 contains 17 residues. Germline CDR1 LNHNV, CDR2 YYDKDF (reference sequence). V shed 2 bases and J 6 bases; nucleotides not matched to a gene: 7. DNA of the CDR3: TGTGCCACCAGCAGAAACCTACTAGCGGGGGGGCCCAATGAGCAGTTCTTC. Its protein product is CATSRNLLAGGPNEQFF.